These 10 T cell receptor beta chains were sequenced from one sample in a study of blood T cell repertoires in COVID-19. TCRdb keeps only in-frame clones here, not all; method: immunoSEQ multiplex PCR. The sample has around 170,000 clones; 90% are singletons. Sequencing was done on a sample of peripheral blood. The receptor source for this set is a man over 45 with acute or convalescent COVID-19.

The chain carries TRBV2 and TRBJ2-3; 9 nucleotides agree with TRBD2. Trimming took 5 bases from V and 4 from J; bases not matched to a gene: 7. From germline, CDR1 is SNHLY and CDR2 FYNNEI. The CDR3 sequence is 15 residues long. CDR3: CASSRASGVSDTQYF. DNA of the CDR3: TGTGCCAGCAGTAGGGCTAGCGGGGTTTCAGATACGCAGTATTTT.

The chain is built from TRBV4-3 and TRBJ2-2; 7 nucleotides match TRBD1. V lost 4 bases and J lost 5; bases outside the gene matches: 7. Germline lookup yields CDR1 LGHNA and CDR2 YSLEER. CDR3 length: 15 residues. The CDR3 DNA reads TGCGCCAGCAGCCTAAGGGACAGAGGGACCGGGGAGCTGTTTTTT. Amino acid sequence: CASSLRDRGTGELFF.

The gene calls are TRBV5-8 and TRBJ2-1, with 8 bases matching TRBD2. Germline V gives CDR1 SGHTS, CDR2 YDEGEE. J was trimmed by 2 bases and V by 1 base; bases with no gene match: 5. There are 16 residues in the CDR3. This chain's CDR3 is CASSLLSGKAYNEQFF. CDR3 bases: TGTGCCAGCAGCTTGCTTAGCGGGAAGGCCTACAATGAGCAGTTCTTC.

The chain has TRBV15 and TRBJ2-5; 8 positions match TRBD2. The CDR3 spans 17 residues. The trim removed 0 bases at V and 4 bases at J, leaving 10 bases unmatched. CDR1 and CDR2 (germline): LNHNV, YYDKDF (reference sequence). For the CDR3, the DNA is TGTGCCACCAGCAGAGATGTGCTAGCGGGTTACAGAGAGACCCAGTACTTC. Its protein is CATSRDVLAGYRETQYF.

V and J are TRBV5-1 and TRBJ2-1; possible D gene TRBD2, 6 bases. Trimming left V 5 bases short and J 3 bases short, with 15 bases between. The V gene's germline CDR1 is SGHRS and CDR2 YFSETQ. The CDR3 length is 15 residues. CDR3 protein: CASRSRDSLYNEQFF. The CDR3 nucleotides are TGCGCCAGCAGATCCCGGGACTCACTCTACAATGAGCAGTTCTTC.

The J gene is TRBJ2-2, the V gene TRBV19; D is undetermined. Trimming took off 6 bases at V and 0 bases at J, with 8 bases between the two ends. The CDR3 loop spans 14 amino acids. Germline loops: CDR1 LNHDA, CDR2 SQIVND (reference sequence). CDR3 sequence: CASRPETNTGELFF. In DNA, the CDR3 is TGTGCCAGTAGACCAGAAACGAACACCGGGGAGCTGTTTTTT. Full variable domain (outside the CDR3, taken from reference TRBV19 and TRBJ2-2): DGGITQSPKYLFRKEGQNVTLSCEQNLNHDAMYWYRQDPGQGLRLIYYSQIVNDFQKGDIAEGYSVSREKKESFPLTVTSAQKNPTAFYLCASRPETNTGELFFGEGSRLTVL.

The J gene is TRBJ1-5, the V gene TRBV27, with D maybe TRBD1 (5 bases). Germline CDR1 is MNHEY and CDR2 is SMNVEV (reference sequence). V shed 4 bases and J shed 2 bases, with 12 bases lying between them. This CDR3 has 15 residues. The CDR3 region is CASSSGTGGNQPQHF. The CDR3 DNA follows: TGTGCCAGCAGTTCAGGGACTGGGGGCAATCAGCCCCAGCATTTT.

The chain employs TRBV6-5 and TRBJ2-6; the D is unclear. This CDR3 spans 12 amino acids. The V end was cut by 11 bases, the J end by 3 bases, with 8 bases between. Germline V lookup: CDR1 MNHEY, CDR2 SVGAGI. The chain's CDR3 is CAALLGANVLTF. The CDR3 bases are TGTGCCGCACTTCTTGGGGCCAACGTCCTGACTTTC.

This clone appeared once. V and J are TRBV24-1 and TRBJ1-2; 7 bases align to TRBD1. CDR1 is KGHDR and CDR2 is SFDVKD in the germline V gene. V was clipped by 3 bases and J by 0 bases; unmatched bases: 3. This CDR3 region has 15 residues. CDR3 sequence: CATSDPGQANYGYTF. The CDR3 coding sequence is TGTGCCACCAGTGATCCCGGACAGGCTAACTATGGCTACACCTTC.

A single count supports this clone. J is TRBJ2-2 and V is TRBV6-5, with D perhaps TRBD2 (5 bases). The CDR3 contains 13 residues. V was clipped by 2 bases and J by 7 bases, with 8 bases between them. Germline CDR1 and CDR2: MNHEY and SVGAGI. The CDR3 nucleotides are TGTGCCAGCAGTTACGGCGGGCACGGGGAGCTGTTTTTT. It specifies CASSYGGHGELFF.